The 27 T cell receptor beta chains below all came from one sample that was sequenced in a study of blood T cells in healthy people across ages. The second PCR ran about 6 to 12 cycles with a sample-barcoded 5' primer and J-beta primers. TCRdb independently ran MiXCR on the 5' RACE reads; one entry per CDR3 protein. The sample includes about 1.5 million distinct CDR3 sequences, roughly 43% seen only once; the top ten take 4%. Sequences were obtained from blood. The receptors were sampled from a young woman in good health.

The gene calls are TRBV7-9 and TRBJ2-7; D uncertain. Germline assignment: CDR1 SEHNR and CDR2 FQNEAQ (reference sequence). The CDR3 loop spans 15 amino acids. V was shortened by 0 bases and J by 2 bases, with 11 bases between the two germline ends. CDR3 protein: CASSLALGGTYEQYF. CDR3 sequence (DNA): TGTGCCAGCAGCTTAGCGTTGGGTGGGACCTACGAGCAGTACTTC.

The rearrangement links TRBV27 to TRBJ1-2, with 10 bases matching TRBD1. This CDR3 has 14 residues. The germline V gene has CDR1 MNHEY and CDR2 SMNVEV (reference sequence). The V gene end was trimmed by 6 bases and the J gene end by 5 bases; junction bases not matched to a gene: 6. The CDR3: CASSPTGGRYGYTF. In DNA form, the CDR3 reads TGTGCCAGCAGCCCGACAGGGGGCCGTTATGGCTACACCTTC.

A few counts support this clonotype. The CDR3 spells CASRRQQNQETQYF. In DNA form, the CDR3 reads TGTGCCAGTAGGAGACAGCAGAACCAAGAGACCCAGTACTTC. The chain combines TRBV19 with TRBJ2-5; tentative D call: TRBD1 (5 bases). The CDR3 has 14 amino acids. CDR1 LNHDA and CDR2 SQIVND come from the germline V gene (reference sequence). V was pared by 6 bases and J by 0 bases, with 11 bases between.

There are a few counts of this clonotype. The rearrangement links TRBV28 to TRBJ2-1, with 7 nucleotides matching TRBD1. This CDR3 comprises 15 residues. Germline V gene lookup returns CDR1 MDHEN and CDR2 SYDVKM. The V and J ends lost 8 bases and 7 bases, in that order; junction bases with no gene match: 14. CDR3 coding DNA: TGTGCCAGCTCTCTTCCGGGACAGAGCGTGAATGAGCAGTTCTTC. Translating it yields CASSLPGQSVNEQFF.

The chain has TRBV5-1 and TRBJ2-3; D gene ambiguous. Trimming stripped 7 bases from V and 6 bases from J, with 15 bases between. The CDR3 covers 13 residues. The V gene's germline CDR1 is SGHRS and CDR2 YFSETQ. The DNA for the CDR3 is TGCGCCAGCTCCACCGCAGCGCAGGATACGCAGTATTTT. It specifies CASSTAAQDTQYF.

A few counts support this clonotype. This chain connects TRBV20-1 to TRBJ1-1; 8 bases align to TRBD1. This CDR3 contains 14 residues. V shed 5 bases and J 1 base; nucleotides not matched to a gene: 6. Germline CDR1 and CDR2: DFQATT and SNEGSKA (reference sequence). The CDR3 sequence: CSAEDRGGNTEAFF. The CDR3 nucleotides are TGCAGTGCTGAAGACAGGGGAGGGAACACTGAAGCTTTCTTT.

This clonotype was observed a handful of times. The V gene is TRBV5-1, the J gene TRBJ1-2, with 10 bases matching TRBD1. The CDR3 consists of 14 residues. Germline trimming cut 3 bases from V and 7 bases from J; bases unmatched to any gene: 6. Germline V gives CDR1 SGHRS, CDR2 YFSETQ. In nucleotides, the CDR3 is TGCGCCAGCAGCTCGCCGACAGGGGGCAGTGGCTACACCTTC. It codes for CASSSPTGGSGYTF.

This clonotype was counted between two and nine times. The genes are TRBV3-1 and TRBJ2-1, with TRBD1 matching 7 bases. Per germline, CDR1 LGHDT and CDR2 YNNKEL (reference sequence). CDR3 length: 14 amino acids. V lost 4 bases and J lost 6; bases outside the gene matches: 6. CDR3 bases: TGTGCCAGCAGCCGAGGGACAGCGAGCAATGAGCAGTTCTTC. Protein: CASSRGTASNEQFF.

The V call is TRBV6-1, the J call TRBJ1-4, with D possibly TRBD1 on 6 matching bases. V lost 2 bases, J lost 1 base, and 8 bases lay in between. CDR1 and CDR2 from the germline V gene are MNHNS and SASEGT. This CDR3 spans 15 amino acids. The CDR3, as DNA: TGTGCCAGCAGTGAAACAGGGAGAACTAATGAAAAACTGTTTTTT. This codes for CASSETGRTNEKLFF.

V usage is TRBV5-6 and J usage is TRBJ1-2; D perhaps matches TRBD1 (6 bases). Germline V gene sequence: CDR1 SGHDT, CDR2 YYEEEE. The CDR3 contains 14 residues. Trimming took off 0 bases at V and 9 bases at J, with 15 bases between the two ends. The CDR3 sequence is CASSLDHRVSRYTF. CDR3 DNA sequence: TGTGCCAGCAGCTTGGACCACAGGGTTTCGCGCTACACCTTC.

In its sample, this clonotype was seen a few times. The chain joins TRBV10-3 to TRBJ1-1; D is ambiguous. Trimming cost V 3 bases and J 8 bases, with 16 bases left between them. The CDR3 consists of 14 residues. CDR1 is ENHRY and CDR2 is SYGVKD in the germline V gene. The CDR3 region has the DNA TGTGCCATCAGTGAAAGGACCGTGGGAGGGGAAGCTTTCTTT. Translating it yields CAISERTVGGEAFF.

This clonotype was seen a handful of times. The J gene is TRBJ2-7, the V gene TRBV7-2, with 7 nucleotides matching TRBD2. This CDR3 spans 17 amino acids. After removal of 2 bases from V and 7 bases from J, the junction contained 17 bases not matched to a gene. Germline loops: CDR1 SGHTA, CDR2 FQGNSA. In DNA form, the CDR3 reads TGTGCCAGCAGCTTACTCTCCGGGACTATGGGACTCGGTGAGCAGTACTTC. Translating gives CASSLLSGTMGLGEQYF.

This clonotype was picked up a small number of times. The chain uses TRBV28 and TRBJ2-7, with TRBD2 as a possible D gene (7 bases). Per germline, CDR1 MDHEN and CDR2 SYDVKM. CDR3 size: 20 residues. V was clipped by 5 bases and J by 2 bases, with 31 bases between them. CDR3 residues: CASSRNSGTKYGGRAYEQYF. The CDR3 DNA reads TGTGCCAGCAGTCGAAATTCCGGGACAAAATACGGGGGGAGGGCCTACGAGCAGTACTTC.

J is TRBJ1-1 and V is TRBV6-5; weak D call: TRBD1 (6 bases). The CDR3 extends over 15 amino acids. Germline CDR1 MNHEY, CDR2 SVGAGI. V lost 2 bases to trimming and J lost 2 bases, with 12 bases between them. The CDR3 region has the DNA TGTGCCAGCAGTTACCCAAGGGGGGCAAACACTGAAGCTTTCTTT. Encoded protein: CASSYPRGANTEAFF.

CDR3 in DNA: TGCGCCAGCAGTAAGCGACATAGCACAGATACGCAGTATTTT. It codes for CASSKRHSTDTQYF. The chain employs TRBV5-1 and TRBJ2-3; D uncertain. Trimming removed 5 bases at V and 0 bases at J, with 10 bases between. The CDR3 length is 14 residues. From germline, CDR1 is SGHRS and CDR2 YFSETQ.

The J gene is TRBJ1-2, the V gene TRBV9, with no clear D. Germline V lookup: CDR1 SGDLS, CDR2 YYNGEE. This CDR3 contains 14 residues. Trimming cost V 0 bases and J 8 bases, with 14 bases left between them. The CDR3 sequence: CASSVAGYDEGYTF. The CDR3 DNA sequence: TGTGCCAGCAGCGTAGCTGGATACGACGAGGGCTACACCTTC.

V is TRBV12-3 or TRBV12-4 and J is TRBJ2-5; D may be TRBD1 or TRBD2 (5 bases each). Gene TRBJ2-7 matches the end of the DNA better, so the J call may be wrong. This CDR3 comprises 13 residues. The CDR3 DNA follows: TGTGCCAGCAGTTGGGACCCTGCCTACGAGCAGTACTTC. This codes for CASSWDPAYEQYF.

The chain uses TRBV4-3 and TRBJ2-3, with unresolved D. CDR1 and CDR2 from the germline V gene are LGHNA and YSLEER. The V end lost 4 bases, the J end lost 3 bases, and 14 bases lay between the germline ends. The CDR3 runs 15 residues. CDR3 region: CASSPRHGITDTQYF. Written as DNA, the CDR3 is TGCGCCAGCAGCCCAAGACACGGTATTACAGATACGCAGTATTTT.

The J gene is TRBJ2-7, the V gene TRBV18; D is unclear. CDR1 is KGHSH, CDR2 LQKENI, per germline. V gave up 8 bases and J gave up 3 bases, with 17 bases separating them. The CDR3 is made up of 14 amino acids. CDR3 DNA sequence: TGTGCCAGCGTCTCAGACATAGCAGGCTACGAGCAGTACTTC. This translates into CASVSDIAGYEQYF.

V and J are TRBV20-1 and TRBJ2-7, with D possibly being TRBD1 (6 bases). V was shortened by 6 bases and J by 7 bases, with 22 bases between the two germline ends. Germline V gene lookup returns CDR1 DFQATT and CDR2 SNEGSKA (reference sequence). CDR3 size: 14 residues. The CDR3 spells CSAELGQRDHEQYF. The CDR3 nucleotides are TGCAGTGCAGAGCTGGGACAAAGGGACCATGAGCAGTACTTC.

Details on this clonotype: A junction end diverges from the germline sequence, so it may reflect a read error. In DNA form, the CDR3 reads TGTGCCAGCAGACCGACTAGCAGAGATACGCAGTATTTT. Its protein product is CASRPTSRDTQYF. The chain has TRBV6-2 or TRBV6-3 and TRBJ2-3, with 7 nucleotides matching TRBD2. The CDR3 covers 13 residues. Germline V lookup: CDR1 MNHEY, CDR2 SVGEGT.

V usage is TRBV29-1 and J usage is TRBJ2-1, with 7 bases matching TRBD2. The CDR3 consists of 15 residues. V lost 4 bases, J lost 1 base, and 7 bases stayed unmatched. Germline CDR1 and CDR2: SQVTM and ANQGSEA. The CDR3 DNA sequence: TGCAGCGTTGTAGGGGCGGGAGCTTCCTACAATGAGCAGTTCTTC. This codes for CSVVGAGASYNEQFF.

This chain connects TRBV11-2 to TRBJ2-4, with TRBD1 as a possible D gene (5 bases). Germline CDR1 reads SGHAT; CDR2 reads FQNNGV. Trimming left V 1 base short and J 13 bases short, with 14 bases between. This CDR3 is 13 amino acids long. Written as DNA, the CDR3 is TGTGCCAGCAGCTTAGTGGGGCTAGTTGAGCAGTACTTC. Its protein product is CASSLVGLVEQYF.

This clonotype was observed a single time. The germline gene is not matched at one end of the junction; a read error may be the cause. This chain connects TRBV29-1 to TRBJ2-1; no definite D call. CDR3 length: 12 amino acids. The germline V gene has CDR1 SQVTM and CDR2 ANQGSEA. The CDR3 DNA sequence: TGCGGCGTTGATCGGAGTACAATGCAGCAGTTCTTC. This sequence encodes CGVDRSTMQQFF.

The rearrangement joins TRBV27 to TRBJ2-1, with D hard to call. Germline values: CDR1 MNHEY, CDR2 SMNVEV (reference sequence). V was cut by 4 bases and J by 0 bases, with 16 bases left in between. The CDR3 contains 17 residues. The CDR3 DNA follows: TGTGCCAGCAGTTCCTCTAGTGCAGACCGCTCCTACAATGAGCAGTTCTTC. This codes for CASSSSSADRSYNEQFF.

V gene TRBV6-2 or TRBV6-3 combines with J gene TRBJ2-2, with D tentatively TRBD2 (5 bases). Trimming left V 6 bases short and J 8 bases short, with 16 bases between. CDR3 length: 14 amino acids. Germline CDR1 MNHEY, CDR2 SVGEGT. The CDR3 loop reads CASSPSIYPGELFF. CDR3 nucleotide sequence: TGTGCCAGCAGCCCTAGCATCTATCCGGGGGAGCTGTTTTTT.

The V call is TRBV12-3 or TRBV12-4, the J call TRBJ1-1; D remains unclear. V gave up 6 bases and J gave up 8 bases, with 19 bases separating them. The CDR3 is made up of 14 amino acids. The CDR3 sequence: CASRTQTRPQEAFF. In nucleotides, the CDR3 is TGTGCCAGCAGAACCCAAACCCGGCCCCAAGAAGCTTTCTTT.